This paragraph covers one T cell receptor beta chain sequence. Its antigen is as yet unknown. The sample is drawn from a study of T cells after posttransplantation cyclophosphamide. The ends were cut back, 3 bases at V and 4 bases at J, with 15 bases in the middle. This CDR3 region has 15 residues. The germline gives CDR1 SNHLY, CDR2 FYNNEI. TCRdb's table, derived via immunoSEQ multiplex PCR, lists solely in-frame clones and lacks some. Among about 4,300 clones listed, 70% to 80% were seen once. Regarding the study as a whole: Skin or GI-infiltrating T cells shared few TRB sequences with blood.

Treatment was busulfan-fludarabine conditioning, a marrow graft, and cyclophosphamide on days +3 and +4. The chain recombines TRBV2 with TRBJ2-5, with D possibly being TRBD2 (5 bases). The input for sequencing was PBMCs, taken after allogeneic stem cell transplant with posttransplant cyclophosphamide. The receptor's source is a male patient between 40 and 50 years old who received an allogeneic stem cell transplant from a related donor, was CMV-positive, and had acute and chronic GVHD. Some T cells may arise from the graft donor. CDR3 loop: CASSDVFAGVETQYF. In DNA form, the CDR3 reads TGTGCCAGCAGTGACGTATTCGCCGGGGTAGAGACCCAGTACTTC.